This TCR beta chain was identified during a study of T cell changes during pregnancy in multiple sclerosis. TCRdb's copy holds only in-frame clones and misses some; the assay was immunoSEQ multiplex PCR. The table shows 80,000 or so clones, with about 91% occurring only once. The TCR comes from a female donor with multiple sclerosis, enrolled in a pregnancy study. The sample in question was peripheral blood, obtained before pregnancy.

CDR3 DNA: TGTGCCAGCAGCCAAGCGGAGCGGGGGGGCACAGATACGCAGTATTTT. Protein: CASSQAERGGTDTQYF. This chain joins TRBV4-2 and TRBJ2-3; TRBD2 agrees at 9 bases. Germline V lookup: CDR1 LGHNA, CDR2 YNFKEQ. The CDR3 loop spans 16 amino acids. The trim removed 1 base at V and 1 base at J, leaving 3 bases unmatched.